Following are 22 T cell receptor beta chains from one sample sequenced in a study of STAT5B mutations in CD4+ large granular lymphocyte leukemia. The data were produced by immunoSEQ multiplex PCR, yet TCRdb's version contains in-frame clones alone and is incomplete. The top ten clones hold just under 0.35% of a sample with about 40,000 clones, less than 85% of them seen once. Sequencing used CD4+ T cells from blood buffy coats. The receptors come from a human donor in good health.

The V and J genes are TRBV29-1 and TRBJ1-1; a weak D match, TRBD1 (6 bases). The germline V gene has CDR1 SQVTM and CDR2 ANQGSEA. This CDR3 contains 16 residues. The V end lost 1 base, the J end lost 1 base, and 16 bases lay between the germline ends. In nucleotides, the CDR3 is TGCAGCGTTGAAGGTGCGCAGGGGTCTTCGAACACTGAAGCTTTCTTT. It yields the protein CSVEGAQGSSNTEAFF. The full variable domain, its missing parts supplied by reference TRBV29-1 and TRBJ1-1, is SAVISQKPSRDICQRGTSLTIQCQVDSQVTMMFWYRQQPGQSLTLIATANQGSEATYESGFVIDKFPISRPNLTFSTLTVSNMSPEDSSIYLCSVEGAQGSSNTEAFFGQGTRLTVV.

The J gene is TRBJ2-1, the V gene TRBV28; D is perhaps TRBD2 (7 bases). Germline V gives CDR1 MDHEN, CDR2 SYDVKM. This CDR3 is built from 18 residues. Deletions cut 1 base from V and 0 bases from J, with 16 bases between. CDR3 bases: TGTGCCAGCAGTTTATTCAACGGGGGCGGGAGCTCCTACAATGAGCAGTTCTTC. This gives the protein CASSLFNGGGSSYNEQFF.

The chain uses TRBV9 and TRBJ2-5; D gene ambiguous. The CDR3 is made up of 14 amino acids. Germline lookup yields CDR1 SGDLS and CDR2 YYNGEE. The V gene lost 0 bases and the J gene lost 4 bases, with 10 bases spanning the gap. Here the CDR3 DNA reads TGTGCCAGCAGCGTAGCTTCGACCGGAGAGACCCAGTACTTC. Residues: CASSVASTGETQYF.

The rearrangement joins TRBV5-6 to TRBJ2-1, with TRBD1 matching 9 bases. This CDR3 contains 15 residues. Per germline, CDR1 SGHDT and CDR2 YYEEEE. J lost 4 bases, V lost 0 bases, and 2 bases had no gene match. DNA of the CDR3: TGTGCCAGCAGCTTGGGGGGGACAGGGTACAATGAGCAGTTCTTC. Amino acids: CASSLGGTGYNEQFF.

The chain carries TRBV5-4 and TRBJ2-5; 16 positions agree with TRBD2. CDR3 length: 18 residues. Per germline, CDR1 SGHNT and CDR2 YYREEE (reference sequence). With 7 bases clipped from V and 4 bases from J, the junction kept 13 bases outside the gene matches. As DNA, the CDR3 is TGTGCCAGCGCCAAGGCGCACGGGACTAGCGGGGGGGCAGAGACCCAGTACTTC. This gives the protein CASAKAHGTSGGAETQYF.

This sequence joins TRBV6-5 and TRBJ2-7; 7 bases are a match to TRBD1. CDR3 length: 15 residues. The trim removed 0 bases at V and 1 base at J, leaving 3 bases unmatched. Germline CDR1 is MNHEY and CDR2 is SVGAGI. The CDR3 is CASSYSGTESYEQYF. The CDR3, as DNA: TGTGCCAGCAGTTACTCGGGGACAGAGTCCTACGAGCAGTACTTC.

In its sample, this clone was seen a few times. This chain joins TRBV7-9 and TRBJ1-1; D not resolved. V was cut by 5 bases and J by 0 bases, with 10 bases left in between. Germline V lookup: CDR1 SEHNR, CDR2 FQNEAQ (reference sequence). The CDR3 contains 14 residues. In DNA, the CDR3 is TGTGCCAGCAGCCCCGGTGAAATGAACACTGAAGCTTTCTTT. This translates into CASSPGEMNTEAFF.

This clone was seen only a few times. The V call is TRBV4-1, the J call TRBJ1-5, with 7 bases that match TRBD1. Trimming took 4 bases from V and 7 from J; bases not matched to a gene: 13. Germline V gene data show CDR1 as MGHRA and CDR2 as YSYEKL. The length of the CDR3 is 16 residues. The CDR3 spells CASSPLVTGVRQPQHF. The CDR3 DNA follows: TGCGCCAGCAGCCCTCTTGTAACAGGGGTCCGGCAGCCCCAGCATTTT.

V usage is TRBV5-4 and J usage is TRBJ2-1, with 15 positions matching TRBD2. The CDR3 covers 16 residues. V shed 4 bases and J 7 bases; nucleotides not matched to a gene: 6. Per the germline V gene, CDR1 is SGHNT and CDR2 is YYREEE (reference sequence). CDR3 amino acids: CASSTGTSGGWNEQFF. DNA of the CDR3: TGTGCCAGCAGCACTGGGACTAGCGGGGGGTGGAATGAGCAGTTCTTC.

This clone occurred a few times. The chain joins TRBV7-9 to TRBJ1-1; D is uncertain. Germline-derived CDR1 and CDR2 are SEHNR and FQNEAQ (reference sequence). V lost 7 bases, J lost 11 bases, and 20 bases lay in between. The CDR3 is made up of 13 amino acids. The CDR3 is CASIESTFQGAFF. The DNA of the CDR3 is TGTGCCAGCATCGAAAGTACATTCCAAGGGGCTTTCTTT.

J is TRBJ1-2 and V is TRBV23-1; D gene uncertain. TRBV23-1 carries the ORF label, with uncertain function. The CDR3 contains 13 residues. V was clipped by 4 bases and J by 2 bases, with 8 bases between them. CDR3 bases: TGCGCCAGCAGTCCCGGGGTCAACTATGGCTACACCTTC. This gives the protein CASSPGVNYGYTF.

The chain combines TRBV30 with TRBJ2-7; TRBD1 might be the D (5 bases). Trimming removed 8 bases at V and 4 bases at J, with 9 bases between. This CDR3 spans 10 amino acids. Looked up from germline, CDR1 is GTSNPN and CDR2 is SVGIG (reference sequence). CDR3 DNA: TGTGCCCAGGGTGGATACGAGCAGTACTTC. Its translation is CAQGGYEQYF.

The V and J genes are TRBV10-3 and TRBJ2-1, with D perhaps TRBD1 (6 bases). Germline-derived CDR1 and CDR2 are ENHRY and SYGVKD. The germline V and J ends were trimmed by 0 bases and 7 bases, with 16 bases remaining between them. CDR3 size: 16 residues. DNA of the CDR3: TGTGCCATCAGTGAGTCGTGGGCGGGCCAGGGGAATGAGCAGTTCTTC. Translated, it gives CAISESWAGQGNEQFF.

The chain uses TRBV9 and TRBJ2-2; the D is unclear. V was clipped by 4 bases and J by 1 base, with 8 bases between them. The V gene's germline CDR1 is SGDLS and CDR2 YYNGEE. This CDR3 is built from 14 residues. In nucleotides, the CDR3 is TGTGCCAGCAGCCCCATGCAGAACACCGGGGAGCTGTTTTTT. It is translated as CASSPMQNTGELFF.

V and J are TRBV12-5 and TRBJ2-2, with 7 positions matching TRBD2. The germline V gene has CDR1 LGHNT and CDR2 FRNRAP. This CDR3 is built from 15 residues. With 4 bases clipped from V and 6 bases from J, the junction kept 8 bases outside the gene matches. In DNA, the CDR3 is TGTGCTAGTGGTTCATCCTGGGGGGGGGCCGGGGAGCTGTTTTTT. Its translation is CASGSSWGGAGELFF.

V gene TRBV5-1 combines with J gene TRBJ2-3, with D hard to call. CDR1 and CDR2 from the germline V gene are SGHRS and YFSETQ. The V and J ends lost 2 bases and 2 bases respectively, with 0 bases between them. The length of the CDR3 is 11 residues. The CDR3 protein is CASSFTDTQYF. CDR3 DNA sequence: TGCGCCAGCAGCTTCACAGATACGCAGTATTTT. The full variable domain, its missing parts supplied by reference TRBV5-1 and TRBJ2-3, is KAGVTQTPRYLIKTRGQQVTLSCSPISGHRSVSWYQQTPGQGLQFLFEYFSETQRNKGNFPGRFSGRQFSNSRSEMNVSTLELGDSALYLCASSFTDTQYFGPGTRLTVL.

The chain employs TRBV5-4 and TRBJ2-5; weak D call: TRBD2 (6 bases). The CDR3 runs to 14 residues. Germline assignment: CDR1 SGHNT and CDR2 YYREEE (reference sequence). V gave up 4 bases and J gave up 4 bases, with 14 bases separating them. The CDR3 loop reads CASSQLGGRETQYF. For the CDR3, the DNA is TGTGCCAGCAGCCAGCTGGGGGGAAGAGAGACCCAGTACTTC.

The chain is built from TRBV6-5 and TRBJ1-1; 7 positions match TRBD1. The junction had 9 bases not matched to a gene; V was cut back by 4 bases and J by 7 bases. CDR3 size: 14 residues. Per the germline V gene, CDR1 is MNHEY and CDR2 is SVGAGI. CDR3 residues: CASSSGGGSGEAFF. The CDR3 nucleotides are TGTGCCAGCAGTTCGGGAGGGGGCTCAGGTGAAGCTTTCTTT.

The V gene is TRBV27, the J gene TRBJ2-1, with a weak D call TRBD2 (6 bases). With 5 bases removed from V and 1 base from J, the gap between germline ends came to 15 bases. The CDR3 runs 16 residues. Germline V gene sequence: CDR1 MNHEY, CDR2 SMNVEV (reference sequence). CDR3 in amino acids: CASSDPGTWSYNEQFF. The CDR3 nucleotides are TGTGCCAGCAGTGACCCGGGGACTTGGTCCTACAATGAGCAGTTCTTC.

The rearrangement uses TRBV7-9 and TRBJ2-1; D uncertain. Germline-derived CDR1 and CDR2 are SEHNR and FQNEAQ (reference sequence). CDR3 size: 15 residues. The V and J ends lost 2 bases and 0 bases respectively, with 8 bases between them. CDR3 amino acids: CASSLLGSSYNEQFF. Here the CDR3 DNA reads TGTGCCAGCAGCTTACTCGGAAGCTCCTACAATGAGCAGTTCTTC.

V and J are TRBV7-9 and TRBJ1-2; 7 bases agree with TRBD1. The CDR3 extends over 14 amino acids. Germline values: CDR1 SEHNR, CDR2 FQNEAQ (reference sequence). Trimming removed 3 bases from V and 4 bases from J; junction bases left unmatched: 5. CDR3 sequence: CASSFPGDSYGYTF. For the CDR3, the DNA is TGTGCCAGCAGCTTCCCCGGGGACAGCTATGGCTACACCTTC.

Only a few counts were recorded for this clone. Here the CDR3 DNA reads TGTGCCAGCAGCTCGAGACTAGCGGGGACAGGAGAGCAGTACTTC. Translated: CASSSRLAGTGEQYF. The chain links TRBV5-4 to TRBJ2-7; 11 bases align to TRBD2. J was trimmed by 7 bases and V by 3 bases; bases with no gene match: 9. Germline lookup yields CDR1 SGHNT and CDR2 YYREEE (reference sequence). The CDR3 length is 15 residues.